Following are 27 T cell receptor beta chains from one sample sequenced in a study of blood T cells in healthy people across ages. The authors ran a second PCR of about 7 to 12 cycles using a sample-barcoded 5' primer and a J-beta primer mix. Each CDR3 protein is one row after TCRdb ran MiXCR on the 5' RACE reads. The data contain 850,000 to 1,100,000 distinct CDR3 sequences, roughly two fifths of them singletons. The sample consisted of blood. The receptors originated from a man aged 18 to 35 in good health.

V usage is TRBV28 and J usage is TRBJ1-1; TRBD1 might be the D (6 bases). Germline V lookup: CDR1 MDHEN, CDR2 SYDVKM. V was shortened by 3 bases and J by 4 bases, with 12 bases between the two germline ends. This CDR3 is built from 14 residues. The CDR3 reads CASSLGGRSTEAFF. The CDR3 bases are TGTGCCAGCAGTTTGGGGGGCAGGAGCACTGAAGCTTTCTTT. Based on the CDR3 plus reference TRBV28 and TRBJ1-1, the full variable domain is DVKVTQSSRYLVKRTGEKVFLECVQDMDHENMFWYRQDPGLGLRLIYFSYDVKMKEKGDIPEGYSVSREKKERFSLILESASTNQTSMYLCASSLGGRSTEAFFGQGTRLTVV.

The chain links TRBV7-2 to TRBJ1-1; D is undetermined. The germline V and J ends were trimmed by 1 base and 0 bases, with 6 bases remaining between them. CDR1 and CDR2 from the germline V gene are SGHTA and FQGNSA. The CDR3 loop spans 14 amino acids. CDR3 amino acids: CASSLEALNTEAFF. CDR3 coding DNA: TGTGCCAGCAGCTTAGAGGCCCTGAACACTGAAGCTTTCTTT. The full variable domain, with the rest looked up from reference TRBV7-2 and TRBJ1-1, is GAGVSQSPSNKVTEKGKDVELRCDPISGHTALYWYRQSLGQGLEFLIYFQGNSAPDKSGLPSDRFSAERTGGSVSTLTIQRTQQEDSAVYLCASSLEALNTEAFFGQGTRLTVV.

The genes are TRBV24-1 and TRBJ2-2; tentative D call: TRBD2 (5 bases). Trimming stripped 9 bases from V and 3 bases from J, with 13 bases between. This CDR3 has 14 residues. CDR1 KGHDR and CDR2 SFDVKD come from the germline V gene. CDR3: CATRAGVDTGELFF. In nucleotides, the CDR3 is TGTGCCACCCGGGCCGGGGTGGACACCGGGGAGCTGTTTTTT.

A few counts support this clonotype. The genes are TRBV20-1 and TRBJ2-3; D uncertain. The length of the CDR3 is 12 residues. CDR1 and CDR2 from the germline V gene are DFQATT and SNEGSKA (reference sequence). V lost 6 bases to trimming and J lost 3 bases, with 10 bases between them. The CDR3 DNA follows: TGCAGTGCAAAGATGGGGACAGATACGCAGTATTTT. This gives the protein CSAKMGTDTQYF.

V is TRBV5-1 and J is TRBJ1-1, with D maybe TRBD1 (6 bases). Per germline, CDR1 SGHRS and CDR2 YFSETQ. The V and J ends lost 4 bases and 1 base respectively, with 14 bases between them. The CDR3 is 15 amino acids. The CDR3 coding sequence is TGCGCCAGCAGCGTAACCGGGACACCGAACACTGAAGCTTTCTTT. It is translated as CASSVTGTPNTEAFF.

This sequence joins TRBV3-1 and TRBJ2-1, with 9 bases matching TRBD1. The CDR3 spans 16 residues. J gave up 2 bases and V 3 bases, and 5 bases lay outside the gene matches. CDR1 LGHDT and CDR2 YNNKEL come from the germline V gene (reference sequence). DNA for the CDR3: TGTGCCAGCAGCCAGGCACAGGGGGCCGCCTACAATGAGCAGTTCTTC. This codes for CASSQAQGAAYNEQFF.

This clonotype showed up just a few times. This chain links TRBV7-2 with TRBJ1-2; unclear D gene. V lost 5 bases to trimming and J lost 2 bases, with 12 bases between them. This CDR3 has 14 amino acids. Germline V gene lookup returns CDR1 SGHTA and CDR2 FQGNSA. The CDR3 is CASSPQKINYGYTF. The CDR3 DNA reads TGTGCCAGCAGCCCACAGAAGATAAACTATGGCTACACCTTC.

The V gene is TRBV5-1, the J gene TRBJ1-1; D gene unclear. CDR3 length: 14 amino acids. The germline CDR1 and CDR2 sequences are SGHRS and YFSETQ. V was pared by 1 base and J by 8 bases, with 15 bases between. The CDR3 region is CASSLLVLAEEAFF. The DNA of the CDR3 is TGCGCCAGCAGCTTGCTAGTCTTAGCCGAAGAAGCTTTCTTT. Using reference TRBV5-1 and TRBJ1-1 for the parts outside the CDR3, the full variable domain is KAGVTQTPRYLIKTRGQQVTLSCSPISGHRSVSWYQQTPGQGLQFLFEYFSETQRNKGNFPGRFSGRQFSNSRSEMNVSTLELGDSALYLCASSLLVLAEEAFFGQGTRLTVV.

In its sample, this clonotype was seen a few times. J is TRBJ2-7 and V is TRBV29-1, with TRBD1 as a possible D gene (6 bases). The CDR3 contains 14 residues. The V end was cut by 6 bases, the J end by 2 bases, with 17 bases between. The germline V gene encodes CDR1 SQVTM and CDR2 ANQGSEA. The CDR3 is CSVQRTGRPYEQYF. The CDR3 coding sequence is TGCAGCGTCCAGCGTACAGGGCGTCCCTACGAGCAGTACTTC.

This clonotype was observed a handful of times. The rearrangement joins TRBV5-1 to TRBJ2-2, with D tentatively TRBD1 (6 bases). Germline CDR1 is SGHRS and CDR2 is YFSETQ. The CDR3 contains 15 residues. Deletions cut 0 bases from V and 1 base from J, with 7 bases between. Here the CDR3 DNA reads TGCGCCAGCAGCTTGGGGACAGAGAACACCGGGGAGCTGTTTTTT. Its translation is CASSLGTENTGELFF.

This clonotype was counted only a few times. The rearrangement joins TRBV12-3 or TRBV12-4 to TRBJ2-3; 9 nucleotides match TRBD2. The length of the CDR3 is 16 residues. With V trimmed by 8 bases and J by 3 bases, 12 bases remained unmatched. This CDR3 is CASHLGAGGRTDTQYF. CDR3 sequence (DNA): TGTGCCAGCCACCTTGGCGCGGGGGGGCGGACAGATACGCAGTATTTT.

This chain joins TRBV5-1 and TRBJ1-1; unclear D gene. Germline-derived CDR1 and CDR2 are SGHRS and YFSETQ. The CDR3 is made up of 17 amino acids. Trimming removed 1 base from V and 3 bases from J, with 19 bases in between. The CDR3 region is CASSLLGLGGNYTEAFF. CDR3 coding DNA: TGCGCCAGCAGCTTGTTGGGTTTGGGCGGCAACTACACTGAAGCTTTCTTT.

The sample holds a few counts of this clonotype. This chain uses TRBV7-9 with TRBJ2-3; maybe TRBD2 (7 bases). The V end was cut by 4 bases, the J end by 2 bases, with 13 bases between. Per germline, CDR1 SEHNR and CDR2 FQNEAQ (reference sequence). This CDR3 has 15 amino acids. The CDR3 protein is CASSSDSGTTDTQYF. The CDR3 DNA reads TGTGCCAGCAGCTCGGACAGCGGGACCACAGATACGCAGTATTTT.

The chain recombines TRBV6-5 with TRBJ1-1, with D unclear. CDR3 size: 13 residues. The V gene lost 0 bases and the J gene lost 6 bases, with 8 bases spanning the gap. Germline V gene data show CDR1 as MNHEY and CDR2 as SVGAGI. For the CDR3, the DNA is TGTGCCAGCAGTTACTCGGAGGAGGCTGAAGCTTTCTTT. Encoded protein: CASSYSEEAEAFF.

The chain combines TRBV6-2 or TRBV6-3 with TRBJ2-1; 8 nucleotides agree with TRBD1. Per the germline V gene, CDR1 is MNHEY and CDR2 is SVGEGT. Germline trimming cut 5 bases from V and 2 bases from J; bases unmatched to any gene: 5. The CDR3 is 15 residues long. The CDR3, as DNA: TGTGCCAGCAGTATCGACAGGGGCACCTACAATGAGCAGTTCTTC. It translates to CASSIDRGTYNEQFF.

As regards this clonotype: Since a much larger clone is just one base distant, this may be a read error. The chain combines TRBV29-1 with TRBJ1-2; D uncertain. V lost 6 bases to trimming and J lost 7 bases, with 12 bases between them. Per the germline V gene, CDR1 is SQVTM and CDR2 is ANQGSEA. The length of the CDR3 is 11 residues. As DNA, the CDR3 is TGCAGCGTCAGGAAACGGGGTGGCTACACCTTC. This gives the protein CSVRKRGGYTF.

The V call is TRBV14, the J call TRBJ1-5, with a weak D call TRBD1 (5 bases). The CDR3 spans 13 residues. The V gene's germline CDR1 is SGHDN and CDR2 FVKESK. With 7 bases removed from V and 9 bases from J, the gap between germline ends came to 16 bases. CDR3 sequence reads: CASTAWTTGPQHF. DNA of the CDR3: TGTGCCAGCACAGCTTGGACTACAGGGCCCCAGCATTTT.

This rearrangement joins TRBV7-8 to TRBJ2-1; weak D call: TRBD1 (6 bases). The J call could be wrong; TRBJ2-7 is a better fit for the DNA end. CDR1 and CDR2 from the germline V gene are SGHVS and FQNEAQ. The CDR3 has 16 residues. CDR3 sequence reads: CASSPGLDSSYNEQYF. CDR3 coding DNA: TGTGCCAGCAGCCCCGGTTTGGACAGCTCCTACAATGAGCAGTACTTC.

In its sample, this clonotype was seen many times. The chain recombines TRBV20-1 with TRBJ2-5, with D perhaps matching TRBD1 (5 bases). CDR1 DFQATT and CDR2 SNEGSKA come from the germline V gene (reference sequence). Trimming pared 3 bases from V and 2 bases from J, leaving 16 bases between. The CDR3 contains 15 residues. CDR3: CSASARLTAQETQYF. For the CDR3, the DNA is TGCAGTGCTAGTGCCCGCCTGACAGCTCAAGAGACCCAGTACTTC.

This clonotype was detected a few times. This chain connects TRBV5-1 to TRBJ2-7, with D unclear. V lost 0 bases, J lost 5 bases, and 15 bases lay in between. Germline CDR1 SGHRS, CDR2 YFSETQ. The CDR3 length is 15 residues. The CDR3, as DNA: TGCGCCAGCAGCTTGGTGATCTCTATGTTTGACGAGCAGTACTTC. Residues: CASSLVISMFDEQYF.

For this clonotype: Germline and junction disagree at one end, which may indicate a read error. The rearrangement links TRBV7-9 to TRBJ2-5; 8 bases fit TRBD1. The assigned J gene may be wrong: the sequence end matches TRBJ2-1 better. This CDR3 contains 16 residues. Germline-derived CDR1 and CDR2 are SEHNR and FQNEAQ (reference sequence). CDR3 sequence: CVSSIYGQGRRETQFF. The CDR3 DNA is TGTGTCAGCAGCATCTATGGACAGGGACGTCGAGAGACCCAGTTCTTC.

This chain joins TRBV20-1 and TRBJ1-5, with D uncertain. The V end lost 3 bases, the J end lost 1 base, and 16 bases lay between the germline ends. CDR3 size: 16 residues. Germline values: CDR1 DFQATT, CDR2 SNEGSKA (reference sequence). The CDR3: CSARRRVYGSNQPQHF. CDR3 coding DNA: TGCAGTGCTAGGCGGCGGGTATATGGGAGCAATCAGCCCCAGCATTTT.

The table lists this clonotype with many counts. CDR3 in amino acids: CASSLGAFNYGYTF. For the CDR3, the DNA is TGTGCCAGCAGCTTAGGGGCTTTTAACTATGGCTACACCTTC. The J gene is TRBJ1-2, the V gene TRBV7-2; D gene ambiguous. Germline CDR1 reads SGHTA; CDR2 reads FQGNSA. This CDR3 has 14 residues. Trimming removed 1 base from V and 1 base from J, with 7 bases in between. The complete variable domain, with remaining parts taken from reference TRBV7-2 and TRBJ1-2, reads GAGVSQSPSNKVTEKGKDVELRCDPISGHTALYWYRQSLGQGLEFLIYFQGNSAPDKSGLPSDRFSAERTGGSVSTLTIQRTQQEDSAVYLCASSLGAFNYGYTFGSGTRLTVV.

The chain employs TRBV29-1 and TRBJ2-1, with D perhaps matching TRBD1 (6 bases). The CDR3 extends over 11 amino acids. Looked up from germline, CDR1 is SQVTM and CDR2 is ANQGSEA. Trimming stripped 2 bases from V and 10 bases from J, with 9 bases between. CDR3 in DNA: TGCAGCGTTGAAAGGGACACAGAGCAGTTCTTC. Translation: CSVERDTEQFF.

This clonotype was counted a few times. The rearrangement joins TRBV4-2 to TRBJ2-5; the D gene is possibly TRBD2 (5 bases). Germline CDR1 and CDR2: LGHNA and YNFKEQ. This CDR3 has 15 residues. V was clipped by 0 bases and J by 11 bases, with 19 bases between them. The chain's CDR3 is CASSQDGSLYNEQYF. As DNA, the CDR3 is TGTGCCAGCAGCCAAGATGGGAGTCTTTACAATGAGCAGTACTTC.

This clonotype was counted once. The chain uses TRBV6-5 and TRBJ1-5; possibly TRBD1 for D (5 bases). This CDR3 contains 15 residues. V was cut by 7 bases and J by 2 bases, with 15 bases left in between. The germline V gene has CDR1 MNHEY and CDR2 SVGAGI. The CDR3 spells CASKKGAYGNQPQHF. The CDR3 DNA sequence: TGTGCCAGCAAAAAAGGGGCTTATGGCAATCAGCCCCAGCATTTT.

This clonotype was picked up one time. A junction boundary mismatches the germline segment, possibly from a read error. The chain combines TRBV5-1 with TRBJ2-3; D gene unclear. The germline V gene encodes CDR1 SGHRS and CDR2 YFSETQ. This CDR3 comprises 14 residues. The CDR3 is CASSLVIQSETQYF. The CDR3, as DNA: TGCGCCAGCAGCTTGGTCATACAGTCAGAGACGCAGTATTTT.